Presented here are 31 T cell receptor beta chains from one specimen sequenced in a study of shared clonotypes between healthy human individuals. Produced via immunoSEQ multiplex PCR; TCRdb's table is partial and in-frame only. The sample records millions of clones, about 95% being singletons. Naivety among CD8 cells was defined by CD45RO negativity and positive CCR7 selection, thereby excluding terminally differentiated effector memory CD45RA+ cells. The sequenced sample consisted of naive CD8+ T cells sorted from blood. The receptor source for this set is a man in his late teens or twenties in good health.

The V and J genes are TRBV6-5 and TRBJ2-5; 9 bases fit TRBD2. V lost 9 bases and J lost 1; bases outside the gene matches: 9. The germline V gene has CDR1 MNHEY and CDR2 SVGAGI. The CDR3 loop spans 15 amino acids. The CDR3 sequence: CARPPKREAQETQYF. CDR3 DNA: TGTGCCAGGCCTCCCAAGCGGGAGGCCCAAGAGACCCAGTACTTC.

The CDR3 sequence: CATSSGYGQETQYF. CDR3 nucleotide sequence: TGTGCCACCAGCAGTGGGTACGGCCAAGAGACCCAGTACTTC. This chain joins TRBV15 and TRBJ2-5, with D unclear. Germline V gene sequence: CDR1 LNHNV, CDR2 YYDKDF (reference sequence). The CDR3 is 14 residues long. Trimming cost V 3 bases and J 1 base, with 9 bases left between them.

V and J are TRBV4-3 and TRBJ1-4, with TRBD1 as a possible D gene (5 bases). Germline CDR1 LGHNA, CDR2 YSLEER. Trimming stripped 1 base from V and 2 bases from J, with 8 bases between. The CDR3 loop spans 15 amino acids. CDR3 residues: CASSQVRDTNEKLFF. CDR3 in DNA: TGCGCCAGCAGCCAAGTAAGGGACACTAATGAAAAACTGTTTTTT.

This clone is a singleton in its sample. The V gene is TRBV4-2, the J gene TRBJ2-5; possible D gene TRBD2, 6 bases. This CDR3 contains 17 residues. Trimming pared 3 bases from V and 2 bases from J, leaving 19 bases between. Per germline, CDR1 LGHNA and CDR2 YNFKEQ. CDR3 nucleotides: TGTGCCAGCAGCCAGGACCCACTAGCCCTGGCTCAAGAGACCCAGTACTTC. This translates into CASSQDPLALAQETQYF.

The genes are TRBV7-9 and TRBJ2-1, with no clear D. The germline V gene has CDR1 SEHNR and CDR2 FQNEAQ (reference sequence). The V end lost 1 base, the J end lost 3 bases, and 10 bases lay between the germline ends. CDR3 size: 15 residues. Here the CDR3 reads CASSLGLYGYNEQFF. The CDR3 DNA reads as TGTGCCAGCAGCTTAGGATTGTATGGCTACAATGAGCAGTTCTTC.

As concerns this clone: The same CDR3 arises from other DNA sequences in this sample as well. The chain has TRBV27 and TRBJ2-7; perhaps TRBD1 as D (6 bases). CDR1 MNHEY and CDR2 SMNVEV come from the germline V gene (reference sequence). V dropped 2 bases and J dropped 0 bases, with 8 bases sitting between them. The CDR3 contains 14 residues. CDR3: CASSLGTPSYEQYF. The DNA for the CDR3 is TGTGCCAGCAGTTTAGGGACACCCTCCTACGAGCAGTACTTC.

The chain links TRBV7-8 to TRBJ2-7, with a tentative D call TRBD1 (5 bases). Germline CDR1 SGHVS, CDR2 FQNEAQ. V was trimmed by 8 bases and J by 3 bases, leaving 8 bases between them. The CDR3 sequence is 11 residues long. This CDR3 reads CASQQGYEQYF. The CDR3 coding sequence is TGTGCCAGCCAGCAGGGCTACGAGCAGTACTTC.

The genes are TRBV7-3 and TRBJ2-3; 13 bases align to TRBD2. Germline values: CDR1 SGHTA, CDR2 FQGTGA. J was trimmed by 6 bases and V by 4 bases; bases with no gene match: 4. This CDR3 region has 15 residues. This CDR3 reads CASSSGLAGSDTQYF. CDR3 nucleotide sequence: TGTGCCAGCAGCTCGGGACTAGCGGGAAGCGATACGCAGTATTTT.

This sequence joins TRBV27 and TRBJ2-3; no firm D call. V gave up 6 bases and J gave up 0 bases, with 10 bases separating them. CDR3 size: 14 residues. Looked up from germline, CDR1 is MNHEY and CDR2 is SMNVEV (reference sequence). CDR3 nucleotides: TGTGCCAGCAGCCCCCTTCAAAGCACAGATACGCAGTATTTT. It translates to CASSPLQSTDTQYF.

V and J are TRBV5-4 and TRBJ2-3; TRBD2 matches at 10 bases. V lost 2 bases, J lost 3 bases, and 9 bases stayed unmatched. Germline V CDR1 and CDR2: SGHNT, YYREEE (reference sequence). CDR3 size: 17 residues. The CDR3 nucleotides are TGTGCCAGCAGCTTTTCCCTGAGCGGGGGGGGAACAGATACGCAGTATTTT. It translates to CASSFSLSGGGTDTQYF.

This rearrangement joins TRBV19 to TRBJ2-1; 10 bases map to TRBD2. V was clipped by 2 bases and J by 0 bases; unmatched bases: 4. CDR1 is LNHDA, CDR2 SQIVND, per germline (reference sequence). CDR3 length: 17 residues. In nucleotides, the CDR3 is TGTGCCAGTAGTATAACTAGCGGGGTGAGCTCCTACAATGAGCAGTTCTTC. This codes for CASSITSGVSSYNEQFF. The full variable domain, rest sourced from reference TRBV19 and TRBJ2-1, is DGGITQSPKYLFRKEGQNVTLSCEQNLNHDAMYWYRQDPGQGLRLIYYSQIVNDFQKGDIAEGYSVSREKKESFPLTVTSAQKNPTAFYLCASSITSGVSSYNEQFFGPGTRLTVL.

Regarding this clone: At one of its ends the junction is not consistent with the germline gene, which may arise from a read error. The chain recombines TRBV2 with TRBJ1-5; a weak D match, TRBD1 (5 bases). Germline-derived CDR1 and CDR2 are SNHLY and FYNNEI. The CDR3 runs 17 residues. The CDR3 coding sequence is TGTGCCAGCAGTGAGGCTCGGAACTCCTGGGGCAATCAGCACCAGCATTTT. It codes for CASSEARNSWGNQHQHF.

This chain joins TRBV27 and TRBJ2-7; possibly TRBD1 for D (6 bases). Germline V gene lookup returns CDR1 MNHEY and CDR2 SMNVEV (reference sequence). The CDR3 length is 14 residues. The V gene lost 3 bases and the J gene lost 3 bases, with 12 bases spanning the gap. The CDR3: CASSFGVRGYEQYF. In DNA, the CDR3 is TGTGCCAGCAGTTTTGGGGTCAGGGGCTACGAGCAGTACTTC.

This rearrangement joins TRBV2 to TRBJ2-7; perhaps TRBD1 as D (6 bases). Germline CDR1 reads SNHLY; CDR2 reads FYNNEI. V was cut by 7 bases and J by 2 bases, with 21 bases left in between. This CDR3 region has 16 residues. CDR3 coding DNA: TGTGCCAGCACCATACCAAAGTTACAGGGACCCTACGAGCAGTACTTC. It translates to CASTIPKLQGPYEQYF. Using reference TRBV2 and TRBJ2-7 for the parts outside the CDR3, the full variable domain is EPEVTQTPSHQVTQMGQEVILRCVPISNHLYFYWYRQILGQKVEFLVSFYNNEISEKSEIFDDQFSVERPDGSNFTLKIRSTKLEDSAMYFCASTIPKLQGPYEQYFGPGTRLTVT.

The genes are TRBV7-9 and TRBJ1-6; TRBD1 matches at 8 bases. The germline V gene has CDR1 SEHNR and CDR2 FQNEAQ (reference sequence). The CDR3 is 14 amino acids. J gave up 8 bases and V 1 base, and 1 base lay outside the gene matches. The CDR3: CASSLEDRDSPLHF. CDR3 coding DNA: TGTGCCAGCAGCTTAGAGGACAGGGATTCACCCCTCCACTTT.

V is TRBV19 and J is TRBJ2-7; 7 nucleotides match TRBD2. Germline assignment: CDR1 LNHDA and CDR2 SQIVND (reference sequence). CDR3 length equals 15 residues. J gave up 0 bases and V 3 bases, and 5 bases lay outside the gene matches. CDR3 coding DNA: TGTGCCAGTAGTATGTCGGCTAGCGGCTCCTACGAGCAGTACTTC. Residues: CASSMSASGSYEQYF.

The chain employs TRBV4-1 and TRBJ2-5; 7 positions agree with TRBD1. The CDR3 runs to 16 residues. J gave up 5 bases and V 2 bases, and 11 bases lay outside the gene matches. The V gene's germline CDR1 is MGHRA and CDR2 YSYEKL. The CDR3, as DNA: TGCGCCAGCAGCCAAAACCGGGACAGCCAGACGGAGACCCAGTACTTC. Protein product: CASSQNRDSQTETQYF.

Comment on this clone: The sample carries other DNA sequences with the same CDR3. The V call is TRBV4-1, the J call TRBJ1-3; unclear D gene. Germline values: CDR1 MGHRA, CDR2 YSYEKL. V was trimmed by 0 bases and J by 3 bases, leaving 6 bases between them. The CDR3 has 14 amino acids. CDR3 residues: CASSQEGVGNTIYF. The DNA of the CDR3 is TGCGCCAGCAGCCAAGAGGGAGTTGGAAACACCATATATTTT.

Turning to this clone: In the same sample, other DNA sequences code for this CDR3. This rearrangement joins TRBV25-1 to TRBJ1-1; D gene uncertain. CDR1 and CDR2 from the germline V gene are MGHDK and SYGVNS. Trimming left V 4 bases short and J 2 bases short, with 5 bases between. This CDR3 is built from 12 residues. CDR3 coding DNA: TGTGCCAGCAGTGTTGGTAACACTGAAGCTTTCTTT. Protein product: CASSVGNTEAFF.

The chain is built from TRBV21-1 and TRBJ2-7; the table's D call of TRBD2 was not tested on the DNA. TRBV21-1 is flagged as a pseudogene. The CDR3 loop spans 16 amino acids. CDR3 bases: TGTGCCAGCAGCAAAAAGGGACTAGCGGGAGTCTACGAGCAGTACTTC. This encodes CASSKKGLAGVYEQYF.

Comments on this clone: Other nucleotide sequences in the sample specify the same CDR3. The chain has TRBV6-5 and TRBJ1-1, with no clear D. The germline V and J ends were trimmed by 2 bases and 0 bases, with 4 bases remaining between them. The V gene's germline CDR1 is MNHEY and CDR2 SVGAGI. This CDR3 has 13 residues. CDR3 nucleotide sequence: TGTGCCAGCAGTTACACGGTGAACACTGAAGCTTTCTTT. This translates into CASSYTVNTEAFF.

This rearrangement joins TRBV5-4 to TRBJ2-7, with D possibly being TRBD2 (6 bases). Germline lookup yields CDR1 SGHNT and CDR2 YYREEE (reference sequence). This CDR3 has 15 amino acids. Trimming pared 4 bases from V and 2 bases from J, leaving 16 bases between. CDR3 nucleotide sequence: TGTGCCAGCAGCGGTGGGACTCGACTTACCTACGAGCAGTACTTC. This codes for CASSGGTRLTYEQYF.

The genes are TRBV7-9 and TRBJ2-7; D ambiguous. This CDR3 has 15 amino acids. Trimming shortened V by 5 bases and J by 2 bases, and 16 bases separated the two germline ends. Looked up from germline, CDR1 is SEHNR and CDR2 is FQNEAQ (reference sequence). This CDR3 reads CASSPTQSSPYEQYF. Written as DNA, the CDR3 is TGTGCCAGCAGCCCGACCCAATCCTCCCCCTACGAGCAGTACTTC.

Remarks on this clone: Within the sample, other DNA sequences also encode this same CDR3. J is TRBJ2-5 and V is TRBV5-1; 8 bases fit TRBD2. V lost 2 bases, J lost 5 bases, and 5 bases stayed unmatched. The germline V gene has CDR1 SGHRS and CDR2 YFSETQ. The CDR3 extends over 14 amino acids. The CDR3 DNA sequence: TGCGCCAGCAGCTTAGGACTAGCCGGCGAGACCCAGTACTTC. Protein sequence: CASSLGLAGETQYF.

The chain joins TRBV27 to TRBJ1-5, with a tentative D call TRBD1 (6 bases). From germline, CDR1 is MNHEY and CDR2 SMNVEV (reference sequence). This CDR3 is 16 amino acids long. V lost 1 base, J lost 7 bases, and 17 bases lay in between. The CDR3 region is CASSLLSAGQGQPQHF. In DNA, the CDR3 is TGTGCCAGCAGTTTATTATCGGCAGGTCAGGGGCAGCCCCAGCATTTT.

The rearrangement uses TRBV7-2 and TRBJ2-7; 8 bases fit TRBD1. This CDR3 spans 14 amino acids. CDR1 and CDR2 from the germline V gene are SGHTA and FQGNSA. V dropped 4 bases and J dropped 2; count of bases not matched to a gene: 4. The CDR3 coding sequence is TGTGCCAGCAGCTCCGGACAGGGTGCCTACGAGCAGTACTTC. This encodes CASSSGQGAYEQYF.

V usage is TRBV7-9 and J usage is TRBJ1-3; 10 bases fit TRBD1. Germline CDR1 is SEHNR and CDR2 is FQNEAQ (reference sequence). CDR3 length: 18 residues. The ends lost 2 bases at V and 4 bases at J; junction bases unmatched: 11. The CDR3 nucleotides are TGTGCCAGCAGCTTAACTTATCGGGACAGGGGAACCGGAAACACCATATATTTT. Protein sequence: CASSLTYRDRGTGNTIYF.

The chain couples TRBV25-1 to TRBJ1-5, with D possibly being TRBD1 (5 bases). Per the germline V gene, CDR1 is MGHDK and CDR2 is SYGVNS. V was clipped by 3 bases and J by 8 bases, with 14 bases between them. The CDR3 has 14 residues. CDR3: CASSEFGGTEPQHF. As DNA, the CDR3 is TGTGCCAGCAGTGAGTTTGGAGGGACGGAGCCCCAGCATTTT.

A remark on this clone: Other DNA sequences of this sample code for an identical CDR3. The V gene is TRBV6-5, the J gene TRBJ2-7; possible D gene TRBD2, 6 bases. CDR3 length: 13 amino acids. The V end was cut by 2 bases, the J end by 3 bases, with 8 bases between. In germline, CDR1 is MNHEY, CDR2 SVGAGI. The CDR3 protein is CASSYRGGYEQYF. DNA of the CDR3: TGTGCCAGCAGTTACAGGGGAGGCTACGAGCAGTACTTC.

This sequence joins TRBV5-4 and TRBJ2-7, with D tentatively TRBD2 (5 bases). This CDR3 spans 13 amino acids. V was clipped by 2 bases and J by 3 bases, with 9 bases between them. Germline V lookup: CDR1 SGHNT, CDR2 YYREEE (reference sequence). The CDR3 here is CASSFGVGYEQYF. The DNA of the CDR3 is TGTGCCAGCAGCTTCGGGGTAGGCTACGAGCAGTACTTC.

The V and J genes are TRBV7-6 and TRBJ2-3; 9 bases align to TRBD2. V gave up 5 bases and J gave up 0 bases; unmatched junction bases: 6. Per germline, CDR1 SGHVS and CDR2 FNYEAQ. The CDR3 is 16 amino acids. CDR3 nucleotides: TGTGCCAGCAGCCCTAGACTAGCGGACAGCACAGATACGCAGTATTTT. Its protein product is CASSPRLADSTDTQYF.